The present TCR beta chain was sequenced within a study of blood T cell repertoires in COVID-19 (TCRdb year 2020). Background on the whole study: Collaborator samples came from the United States, Italy and Spain and covered acute and convalescent phases of COVID-19. The material from the prospective study consisted of cDNA or gDNA derived from T cells, B-cell-depleted T cells, or PBMCs. Subjects who had been exposed to COVID-19, were actively infected with it, or had recovered from it provided the deeply sampled blood TCRbeta repertoires that made up the dataset. The repertoires were released in a freely available public database intended as a resource for research on the immune response to SARS-CoV-2. Samples came from the ongoing ImmuneRACE study (first 160 participants) plus 1,254 subjects from 6 global collaborators. The sample metadata nearly always contained a de-identified subject ID, COVID-19 status, age in years and sex. HLA class I and class II types, where available, came from metadata supplied by the sample provider rather than from assay-based typing. General findings and caveats noted by the study authors: Clinical and demographic metadata were provided uncurated, with the amount varying by source and participant.

As to this clone: No cognate antigen has been identified for it. There are no base qualities to consult, and no much larger clone falls within one base.

Collaborating institutions collected whole blood in K2EDTA tubes following their own protocols. For TCRbeta analysis, collaborators shipped samples as frozen whole blood, isolated PBMCs, or DNA extracted from either of those sample types. The CDR3 measures 14 amino acids from cysteine to phenylalanine. Kept here is only the CDR3 DNA, which spans 42 bases and is read in frame from base 1. The CDR1 and CDR2 encoded by the germline V gene (reference sequence) are LNHDA and SQIVND. V is pared back by 3 bases and J by 6 bases, with 12 bases lying between the germline termini. TCRbeta CDR3 regions were amplified from genomic DNA by means of the immunoSEQ Assay, a bias-controlled multiplex PCR. The authors' analysis ran thus. The number of nucleated cells in each sample was estimated by amplification of reference gene primers within the assay. Sequence reads were collapsed and filtered to measure the absolute abundance of every unique TCRbeta CDR3 rearrangement. For each sample, productive Simpson clonality was calculated by taking the square root of Simpson's diversity index across productive rearrangements. The source is immuneACCESS, and TCRdb retained only in-frame sequences with V and J called. Part of the clones is not carried over; for the studies checked, unresolved V genes explain less than half of this, and the remainder is unexplained. From that table come the V and J calls and clone size; the DNA was used to work out D and trimming. The sample data list 110,000 to 150,000 clones, and more than 65% of these were observed just once. About an eighth of the sample lies in the top ten.

The receptor comes from a man older than 75 with acute or convalescent COVID-19. Rearrangement joined TRBV19 to TRBJ1-5, with TRBD1 perhaps the D gene, on 6 matching bases. Sequencing input: peripheral blood. The CDR3 corresponds to CASSMGGQGQPQHF. The DNA is as follows: TGTGCCAGTAGTATGGGGGGGCAGGGTCAGCCCCAGCATTTT.